This paragraph reports one T cell receptor beta chain. With 0 bases removed from V and 1 base from J, the gap between germline ends came to 3 bases. CDR1 is LNHNV and CDR2 is YYDKDF in the germline V gene (reference sequence). The CDR3 sequence is 13 residues long. This entry is derived from a study of control samples from healthy donors and cancer patients. TCRdb keeps only in-frame clones here, not all; method: immunoSEQ multiplex PCR. The table lists 75,000 to 95,000 clones, about four fifths of them singletons, with over 30% in the top ten. This TCR came from a man between 65 and 85 years old with lung cancer. This chain links TRBV15 with TRBJ2-5; the D is unclear. The sequencing input was PBMCs. This CDR3 is CATSRDLQETQYF. CDR3 DNA: TGTGCCACCAGCAGAGATCTCCAAGAGACCCAGTACTTC.